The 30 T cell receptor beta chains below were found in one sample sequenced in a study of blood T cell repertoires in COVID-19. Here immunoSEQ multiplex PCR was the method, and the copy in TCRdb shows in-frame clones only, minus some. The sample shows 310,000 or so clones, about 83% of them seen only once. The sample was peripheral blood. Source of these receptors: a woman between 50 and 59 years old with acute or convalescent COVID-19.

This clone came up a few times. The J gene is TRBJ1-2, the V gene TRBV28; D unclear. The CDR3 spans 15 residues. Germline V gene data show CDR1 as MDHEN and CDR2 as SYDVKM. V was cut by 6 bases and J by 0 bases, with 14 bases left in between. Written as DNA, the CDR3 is TGTGCCAGCAGCTTGATCAGCGTACCTAACTATGGCTACACCTTC. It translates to CASSLISVPNYGYTF.

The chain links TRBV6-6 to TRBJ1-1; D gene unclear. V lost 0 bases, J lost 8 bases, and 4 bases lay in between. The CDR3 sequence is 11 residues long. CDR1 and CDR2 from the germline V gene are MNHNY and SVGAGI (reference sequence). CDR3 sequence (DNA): TGTGCCAGCAGTTACTCGGCAGAAGCTTTCTTT. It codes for CASSYSAEAFF.

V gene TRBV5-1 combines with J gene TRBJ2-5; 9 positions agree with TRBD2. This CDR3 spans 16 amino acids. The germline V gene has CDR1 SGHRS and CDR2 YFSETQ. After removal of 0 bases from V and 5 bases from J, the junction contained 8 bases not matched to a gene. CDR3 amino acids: CASSLVLAGSQETQYF. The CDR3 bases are TGCGCCAGCAGCTTGGTCCTAGCGGGAAGTCAGGAGACCCAGTACTTC.

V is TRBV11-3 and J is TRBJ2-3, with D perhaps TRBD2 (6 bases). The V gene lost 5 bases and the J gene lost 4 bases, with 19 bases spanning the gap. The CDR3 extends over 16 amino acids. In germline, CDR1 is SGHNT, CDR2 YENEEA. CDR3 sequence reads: CASSPLGGPAPDTQYF. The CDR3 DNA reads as TGTGCCAGCAGCCCCTTGGGGGGACCTGCTCCAGATACGCAGTATTTT.

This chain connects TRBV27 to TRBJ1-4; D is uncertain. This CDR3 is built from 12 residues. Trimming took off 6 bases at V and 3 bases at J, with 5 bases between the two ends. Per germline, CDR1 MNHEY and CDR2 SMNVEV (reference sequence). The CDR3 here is CASRKPNEKLFF. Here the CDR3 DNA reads TGTGCCAGCAGGAAGCCTAATGAAAAACTGTTTTTT.

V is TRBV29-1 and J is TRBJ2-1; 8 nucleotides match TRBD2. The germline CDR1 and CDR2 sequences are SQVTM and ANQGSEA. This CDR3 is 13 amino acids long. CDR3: CTILADSYNEQFF. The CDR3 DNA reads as TGCACTATACTAGCGGATTCCTACAATGAGCAGTTCTTC.

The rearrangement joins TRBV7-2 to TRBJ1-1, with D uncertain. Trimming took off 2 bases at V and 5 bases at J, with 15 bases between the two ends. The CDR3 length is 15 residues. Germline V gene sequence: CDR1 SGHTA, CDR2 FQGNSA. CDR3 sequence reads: CASSLMGPGDTEAFF. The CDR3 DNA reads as TGTGCCAGCAGCTTAATGGGCCCCGGCGATACTGAAGCTTTCTTT.

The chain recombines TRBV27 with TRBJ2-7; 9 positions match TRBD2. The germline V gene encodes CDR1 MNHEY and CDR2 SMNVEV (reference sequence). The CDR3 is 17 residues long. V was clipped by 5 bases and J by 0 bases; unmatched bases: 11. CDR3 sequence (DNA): TGTGCCAGCAGTCCTCGGGAGGCGGGAGGGGGCTCCTACGAGCAGTACTTC. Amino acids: CASSPREAGGGSYEQYF.

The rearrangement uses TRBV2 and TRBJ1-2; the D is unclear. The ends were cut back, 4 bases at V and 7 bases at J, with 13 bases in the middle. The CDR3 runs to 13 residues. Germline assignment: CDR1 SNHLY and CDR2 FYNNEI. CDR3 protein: CASSGDSVGGYTF. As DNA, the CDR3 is TGTGCCAGCAGTGGAGACTCCGTAGGTGGCTACACCTTC.

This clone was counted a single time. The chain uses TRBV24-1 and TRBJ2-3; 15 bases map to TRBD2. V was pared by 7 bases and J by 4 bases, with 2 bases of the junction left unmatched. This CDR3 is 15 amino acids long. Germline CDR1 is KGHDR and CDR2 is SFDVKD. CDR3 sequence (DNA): TGTGCCACCAGCGGGACTAGCGGGAGGTCAGATACGCAGTATTTT. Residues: CATSGTSGRSDTQYF.

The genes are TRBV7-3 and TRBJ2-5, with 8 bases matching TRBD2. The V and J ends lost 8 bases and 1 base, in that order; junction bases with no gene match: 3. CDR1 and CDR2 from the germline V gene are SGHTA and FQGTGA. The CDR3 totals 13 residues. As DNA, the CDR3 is TGTGCCAGCGCGGGAGGAATCCAAGAGACCCAGTACTTC. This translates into CASAGGIQETQYF.

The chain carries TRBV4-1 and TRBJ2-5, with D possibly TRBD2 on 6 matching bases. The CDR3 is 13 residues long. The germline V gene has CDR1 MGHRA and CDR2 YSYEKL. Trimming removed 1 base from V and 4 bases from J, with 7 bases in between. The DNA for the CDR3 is TGCGCCAGCAGCCAAGGGGAGGTAGAGACCCAGTACTTC. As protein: CASSQGEVETQYF.

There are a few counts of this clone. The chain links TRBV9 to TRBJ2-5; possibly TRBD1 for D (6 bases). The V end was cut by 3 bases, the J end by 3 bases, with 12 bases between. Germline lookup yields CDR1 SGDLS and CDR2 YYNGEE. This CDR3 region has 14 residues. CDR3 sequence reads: CASSAFRGKETQYF. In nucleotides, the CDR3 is TGTGCCAGCAGCGCCTTCAGGGGAAAAGAGACCCAGTACTTC. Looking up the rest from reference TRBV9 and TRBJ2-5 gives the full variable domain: DSGVTQTPKHLITATGQRVTLRCSPRSGDLSVYWYQQSLDQGLQFLIQYYNGEERAKGNILERFSAQQFPDLHSELNLSSLELGDSALYFCASSAFRGKETQYFGPGTRLLVL.

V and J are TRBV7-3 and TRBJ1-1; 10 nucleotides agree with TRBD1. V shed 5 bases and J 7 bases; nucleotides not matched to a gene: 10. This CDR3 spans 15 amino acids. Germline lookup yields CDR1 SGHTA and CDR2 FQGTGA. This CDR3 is CASSPNGQGDLEAFF. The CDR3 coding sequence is TGTGCCAGCAGCCCCAATGGACAGGGGGACCTTGAAGCTTTCTTT.

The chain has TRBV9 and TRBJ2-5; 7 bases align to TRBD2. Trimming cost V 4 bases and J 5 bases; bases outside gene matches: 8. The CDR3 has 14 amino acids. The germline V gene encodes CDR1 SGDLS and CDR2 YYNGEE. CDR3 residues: CASSYRTSVETQYF. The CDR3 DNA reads TGTGCCAGCAGCTACCGAACTAGCGTGGAGACCCAGTACTTC.

The CDR3 spells CAWSVFPGGADTQYF. CDR3 sequence (DNA): TGTGCCTGGAGTGTATTTCCGGGAGGAGCAGATACGCAGTATTTT. This chain joins TRBV30 and TRBJ2-3; 7 bases line up with TRBD2. Germline V gene lookup returns CDR1 GTSNPN and CDR2 SVGIG (reference sequence). The CDR3 contains 15 residues. V shed 0 bases and J 4 bases; nucleotides not matched to a gene: 7.

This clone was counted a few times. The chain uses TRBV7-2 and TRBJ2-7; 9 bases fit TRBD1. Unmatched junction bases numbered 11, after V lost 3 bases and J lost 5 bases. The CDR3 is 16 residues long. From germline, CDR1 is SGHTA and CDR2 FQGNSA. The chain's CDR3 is CASSFGPPGQGDEQYF. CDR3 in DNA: TGTGCCAGCAGCTTCGGCCCACCGGGACAGGGTGACGAGCAGTACTTC.

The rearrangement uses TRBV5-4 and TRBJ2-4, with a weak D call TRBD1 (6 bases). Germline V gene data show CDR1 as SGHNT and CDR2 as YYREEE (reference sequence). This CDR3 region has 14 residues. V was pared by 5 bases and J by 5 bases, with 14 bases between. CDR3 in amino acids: CASSPLGHENIQYF. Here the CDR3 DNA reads TGTGCCAGCAGTCCCCTGGGACATGAAAACATTCAGTACTTC. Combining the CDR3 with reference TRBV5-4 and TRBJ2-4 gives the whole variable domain ETGVTQSPTHLIKTRGQQVTLRCSSQSGHNTVSWYQQALGQGPQFIFQYYREEENGRGNFPPRFSGLQFPNYSSELNVNALELDDSALYLCASSPLGHENIQYFGAGTRLSVL.

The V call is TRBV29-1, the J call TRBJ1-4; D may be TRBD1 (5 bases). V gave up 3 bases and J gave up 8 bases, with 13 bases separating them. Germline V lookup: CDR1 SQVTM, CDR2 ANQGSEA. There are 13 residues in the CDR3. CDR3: CSVELGEGEKLFF. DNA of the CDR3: TGCAGCGTTGAGTTAGGGGAGGGGGAAAAACTGTTTTTT.

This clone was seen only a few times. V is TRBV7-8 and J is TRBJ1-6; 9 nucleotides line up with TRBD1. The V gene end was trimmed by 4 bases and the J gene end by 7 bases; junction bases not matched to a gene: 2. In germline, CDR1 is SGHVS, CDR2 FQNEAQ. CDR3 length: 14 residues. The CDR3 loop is CASSSTGGNSPLHF. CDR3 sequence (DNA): TGTGCCAGCAGCTCTACAGGGGGCAATTCACCCCTCCACTTT.

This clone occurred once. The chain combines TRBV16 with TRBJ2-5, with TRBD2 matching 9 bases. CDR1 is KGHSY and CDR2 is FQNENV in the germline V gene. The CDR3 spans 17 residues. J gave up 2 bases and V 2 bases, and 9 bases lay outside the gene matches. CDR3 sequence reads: CASSQGVMTSGQETQYF. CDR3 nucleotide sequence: TGTGCCAGCAGCCAAGGGGTAATGACTAGCGGACAAGAGACCCAGTACTTC.

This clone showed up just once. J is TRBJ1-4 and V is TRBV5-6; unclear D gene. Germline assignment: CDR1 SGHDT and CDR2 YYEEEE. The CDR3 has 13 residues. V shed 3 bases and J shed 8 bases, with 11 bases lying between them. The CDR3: CASSYLRGEKLFF. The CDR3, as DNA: TGTGCCAGCAGCTACCTGCGGGGAGAAAAACTGTTTTTT.

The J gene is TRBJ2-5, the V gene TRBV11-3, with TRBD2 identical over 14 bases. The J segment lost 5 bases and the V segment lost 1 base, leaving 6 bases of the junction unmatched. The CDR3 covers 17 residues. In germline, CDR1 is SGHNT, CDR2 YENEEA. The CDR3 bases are TGTGCCAGCAGCTTAGGGACTAGCGGGAGGAACGTGGAGACCCAGTACTTC. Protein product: CASSLGTSGRNVETQYF.

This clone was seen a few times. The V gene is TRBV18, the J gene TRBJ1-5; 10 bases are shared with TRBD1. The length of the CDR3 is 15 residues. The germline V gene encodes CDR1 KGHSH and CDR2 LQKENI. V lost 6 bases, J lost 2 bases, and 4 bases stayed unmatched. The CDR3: CASSTGTGGNQPQHF. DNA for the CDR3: TGTGCCAGCTCCACCGGGACAGGGGGCAATCAGCCCCAGCATTTT. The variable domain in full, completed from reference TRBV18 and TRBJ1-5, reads NAGVMQNPRHLVRRRGQEARLRCSPMKGHSHVYWYRQLPEEGLKFMVYLQKENIIDESGMPKERFSAEFPKEGPSILRIQQVVRGDSAAYFCASSTGTGGNQPQHFGDGTRLSIL.

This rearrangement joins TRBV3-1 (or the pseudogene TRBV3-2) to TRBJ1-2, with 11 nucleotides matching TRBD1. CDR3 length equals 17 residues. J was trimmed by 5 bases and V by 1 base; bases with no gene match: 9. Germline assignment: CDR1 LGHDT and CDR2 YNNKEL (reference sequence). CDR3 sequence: CASSQARRTGGLYGYTF. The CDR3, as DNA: TGTGCCAGCAGCCAAGCGCGAAGGACAGGGGGCCTTTATGGCTACACCTTC.

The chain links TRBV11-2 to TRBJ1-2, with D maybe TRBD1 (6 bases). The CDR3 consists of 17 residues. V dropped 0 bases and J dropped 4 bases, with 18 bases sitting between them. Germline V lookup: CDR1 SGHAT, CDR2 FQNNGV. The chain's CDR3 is CASSLEGGQARSYGYTF. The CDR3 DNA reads TGTGCCAGCAGCTTAGAGGGGGGGCAGGCGAGGTCCTATGGCTACACCTTC.

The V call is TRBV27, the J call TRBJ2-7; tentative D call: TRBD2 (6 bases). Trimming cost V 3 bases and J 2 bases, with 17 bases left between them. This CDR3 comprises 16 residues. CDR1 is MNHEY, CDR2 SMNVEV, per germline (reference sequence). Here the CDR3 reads CASSLSAGWGTYEQYF. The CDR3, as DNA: TGTGCCAGCAGTTTGTCGGCGGGATGGGGAACCTACGAGCAGTACTTC.

The DNA of the CDR3 is TGTGCCACCAGCAAATTAGGACAGGGACAGACCCAGTACTTC. This codes for CATSKLGQGQTQYF. This chain links TRBV15 with TRBJ2-5; 8 nucleotides line up with TRBD1. V dropped 4 bases and J dropped 6; count of bases not matched to a gene: 7. The CDR3 totals 14 residues. Germline CDR1 is LNHNV and CDR2 is YYDKDF (reference sequence). Using reference TRBV15 and TRBJ2-5 for the parts outside the CDR3, the full variable domain is DAMVIQNPRYQVTQFGKPVTLSCSQTLNHNVMYWYQQKSSQAPKLLFHYYDKDFNNEADTPDNFQSRRPNTSFCFLDIRSPGLGDTAMYLCATSKLGQGQTQYFGPGTRLLVL.

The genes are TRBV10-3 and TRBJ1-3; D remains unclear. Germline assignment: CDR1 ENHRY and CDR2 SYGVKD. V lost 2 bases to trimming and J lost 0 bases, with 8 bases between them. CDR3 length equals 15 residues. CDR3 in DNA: TGTGCCATCAGTGAGATCGGTTTCTCTGGAAACACCATATATTTT. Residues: CAISEIGFSGNTIYF.

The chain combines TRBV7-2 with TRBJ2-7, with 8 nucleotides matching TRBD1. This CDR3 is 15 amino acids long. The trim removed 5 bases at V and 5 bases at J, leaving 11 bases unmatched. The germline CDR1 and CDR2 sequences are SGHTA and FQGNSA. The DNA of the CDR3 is TGTGCCAGCAGCCCCCAGGGGCAGGGGGCAGACGAGCAGTACTTC. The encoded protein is CASSPQGQGADEQYF.